This T cell receptor beta chain was identified in a study of lymphopenia after photon versus proton radiotherapy. Produced via immunoSEQ multiplex PCR; TCRdb's table is partial and in-frame only. The sample contains approximately 150,000 clones, about nine tenths of which appear only once. Between the trimmed V and J ends, which lost 7 bases and 1 base, there was a span of 13 bases. Looked up from germline, CDR1 is MNHEY and CDR2 is SVGAGI. CDR3 size: 14 residues. General study results and limits: Photon-treated patients lost naive T cells and TCR diversity; proton-treated stayed stable. A bigger post-nadir fall in TCR diversity correlated inversely with survival time in deceased patients. Authors raise, but do not show, better survival with proton therapy. After the lymphocyte nadir, photon-treated repertoires showed oligoclonal expansion, especially of CD8+ Temra cells.

Concerning this clone: No antigen is known for it.

The sample here was peripheral blood, taken from a patient treated with photon-based radiotherapy. The genes are TRBV6-5 and TRBJ1-1; no clear D gene. The receptor comes from a man in his fifties with gastric cancer. The CDR3 nucleotides read TGTGCCAGCACCTTAGATCGAGGGAACACTGAAGCTTTCTTT. This sequence encodes CASTLDRGNTEAFF.